Shown below are 25 T cell receptor beta chains from a single sample sequenced in a study of T cell repertoires in cytomegalovirus infection. TCRdb re-analysed the reads in MiXCR, keeping a single row per CDR3 protein. The table has around 360,000 distinct CDR3 sequences, roughly 36% seen once. No cognate antigen is known for these TCRs. The sample consisted of cultured PBMCs, taken from culture after CMV antigen stimulation. The receptors shown here come from a human donor in good health (CMV status not recorded). Some clones in this sample may be carry-over from other donors' samples.

The chain recombines TRBV29-1 with TRBJ2-3; a possible D gene is TRBD1 (6 bases). With 2 bases removed from V and 4 bases from J, the gap between germline ends came to 10 bases. The germline V gene encodes CDR1 SQVTM and CDR2 ANQGSEA. The CDR3 contains 13 residues. The CDR3, as DNA: TGCAGCGTTGAACTTGGACAGTCAGATACGCAGTATTTT. Translating it yields CSVELGQSDTQYF.

The chain links TRBV2 to TRBJ2-5, with TRBD2 as a possible D gene (6 bases). The germline V gene has CDR1 SNHLY and CDR2 FYNNEI. The CDR3 loop spans 14 amino acids. V was clipped by 7 bases and J by 5 bases, with 17 bases between them. This CDR3 reads CASTGRPGGETQYF. The DNA for the CDR3 is TGTGCCAGCACAGGTCGGCCCGGGGGTGAGACCCAGTACTTC.

This sequence joins TRBV19 and TRBJ2-5; the match to TRBD2 covers 7 bases. The CDR3 covers 15 residues. Germline lookup yields CDR1 LNHDA and CDR2 SQIVND (reference sequence). The V segment lost 0 bases and the J segment 5 bases; nucleotides outside the gene matches: 6. The CDR3 nucleotides are TGTGCCAGTAGTATAGATTTAGCGGGCGGCGAGACCCAGTACTTC. Translating gives CASSIDLAGGETQYF.

In its sample, this clonotype was seen a few times. This chain uses TRBV28 with TRBJ2-7; D call uncertain. The CDR3 is made up of 12 amino acids. Germline V gene sequence: CDR1 MDHEN, CDR2 SYDVKM. V gave up 6 bases and J gave up 6 bases, with 12 bases separating them. The DNA for the CDR3 is TGTGCCAGCAGCCCCCCAGCCTCCGAGCAGTACTTC. Translated: CASSPPASEQYF.

This clonotype has just a few counts. For the CDR3, the DNA is TGTGCCAGCAGTCGTGACGGCTCTGGGGCCAACGTCCTGACTTTC. Translated, it gives CASSRDGSGANVLTF. The V and J genes are TRBV11-2 and TRBJ2-6; D is unclear. With 6 bases removed from V and 0 bases from J, the gap between germline ends came to 9 bases. This CDR3 spans 15 amino acids. CDR1 is SGHAT and CDR2 is FQNNGV in the germline V gene.

This clonotype has just a few counts. The genes are TRBV6-1 and TRBJ1-2; 7 nucleotides match TRBD1. The CDR3 contains 15 residues. Germline CDR1 is MNHNS and CDR2 is SASEGT. V lost 6 bases and J lost 2; bases outside the gene matches: 9. The CDR3 sequence: CASRNTGDRNYGYTF. For the CDR3, the DNA is TGTGCCAGCAGGAATACAGGGGACAGAAACTATGGCTACACCTTC.

This clonotype was detected many times. The gene calls are TRBV7-2 and TRBJ2-5, with D maybe TRBD2 (5 bases). Germline V gene lookup returns CDR1 SGHTA and CDR2 FQGNSA. CDR3 length: 17 residues. V shed 1 base and J shed 5 bases, with 20 bases lying between them. This CDR3 is CASSLVGGPRVGETQYF. CDR3 coding DNA: TGTGCCAGCAGCTTAGTAGGAGGTCCGCGGGTTGGGGAGACCCAGTACTTC.

The J gene is TRBJ1-1, the V gene TRBV19; D unclear. CDR3 length equals 14 residues. CDR1 and CDR2 (germline): LNHDA, SQIVND (reference sequence). V gave up 3 bases and J gave up 4 bases, with 12 bases separating them. CDR3 residues: CASSISPLATEAFF. CDR3 nucleotides: TGTGCCAGTAGTATTAGTCCGTTGGCCACTGAAGCTTTCTTT.

The chain links TRBV14 to TRBJ1-1; D is possibly TRBD1 (5 bases). Germline values: CDR1 SGHDN, CDR2 FVKESK. Trimming stripped 5 bases from V and 0 bases from J, with 13 bases between. This CDR3 spans 15 amino acids. CDR3 amino acids: CASSVTATMNTEAFF. The CDR3 DNA sequence: TGTGCCAGCAGCGTGACAGCAACCATGAACACTGAAGCTTTCTTT.

This clonotype was seen just once. The rearrangement links TRBV19 to TRBJ2-7; D is ambiguous. CDR1 and CDR2 from the germline V gene are LNHDA and SQIVND (reference sequence). CDR3 size: 13 residues. V dropped 3 bases and J dropped 0 bases, with 6 bases sitting between them. For the CDR3, the DNA is TGTGCCAGTAGTATGAGACCCTCCTACGAGCAGTACTTC. Its translation: CASSMRPSYEQYF.

In this sample, this clonotype turned up a few times. This sequence joins TRBV7-2 and TRBJ2-1, with 10 positions matching TRBD2. V lost 0 bases and J lost 8; bases outside the gene matches: 16. Germline values: CDR1 SGHTA, CDR2 FQGNSA. The CDR3 is 19 amino acids. CDR3 nucleotides: TGTGCCAGCAGCTTAGCCCAATCGACACTTAGCGGGAGGAAGTATGAGCAGTTCTTC. It codes for CASSLAQSTLSGRKYEQFF.

This clonotype has a handful of counts. The chain is built from TRBV11-2 and TRBJ2-7; 8 bases are shared with TRBD1. V lost 5 bases to trimming and J lost 6 bases; unmatched junction nucleotides: 6. Germline V gives CDR1 SGHAT, CDR2 FQNNGV. CDR3 size: 13 residues. CDR3 nucleotides: TGTGCCAGCAGCCGGGGACAGGTCGTCGAGCAGTACTTC. It translates to CASSRGQVVEQYF.

There are a few counts of this clonotype. The chain links TRBV14 to TRBJ2-2; D is perhaps TRBD1 (6 bases). The CDR3 spans 13 residues. The ends were cut back, 5 bases at V and 4 bases at J, with 8 bases in the middle. CDR1 and CDR2 (germline): SGHDN, FVKESK. CDR3 coding DNA: TGTGCCAGCAGCTGGGACACCACCGGGGAGCTGTTTTTT. Its protein product is CASSWDTTGELFF.

This clonotype has more than one count but fewer than ten. The genes are TRBV7-2 and TRBJ2-3; D is uncertain. Trimming took off 2 bases at V and 5 bases at J, with 11 bases between the two ends. The CDR3 runs 14 residues. Per germline, CDR1 SGHTA and CDR2 FQGNSA. Here the CDR3 DNA reads TGTGCCAGCAGCTTATGGAACGGTCAAGATACGCAGTATTTT. This codes for CASSLWNGQDTQYF. Full variable domain (outside the CDR3, taken from reference TRBV7-2 and TRBJ2-3): GAGVSQSPSNKVTEKGKDVELRCDPISGHTALYWYRQSLGQGLEFLIYFQGNSAPDKSGLPSDRFSAERTGGSVSTLTIQRTQQEDSAVYLCASSLWNGQDTQYFGPGTRLTVL.

This clonotype was seen many times. J is TRBJ2-5 and V is TRBV7-2; unclear D gene. Between the trimmed V and J ends, which lost 5 bases and 0 bases, there was a span of 13 bases. Germline-derived CDR1 and CDR2 are SGHTA and FQGNSA. CDR3 length equals 15 residues. CDR3 sequence (DNA): TGTGCCAGCAGCCTAATCGGAACGTACCAAGAGACCCAGTACTTC. Its translation: CASSLIGTYQETQYF.

As to this clonotype: Just one base apart from a much larger clone, this may be a read error. V usage is TRBV5-4 and J usage is TRBJ1-1; D is ambiguous. The CDR3 consists of 13 residues. CDR1 SGHNT and CDR2 YYREEE come from the germline V gene (reference sequence). Between the trimmed V and J ends, which lost 4 bases and 4 bases, there was a span of 11 bases. CDR3 nucleotides: TGTGCCAGCAGCGTCGATCTGAGCACTGAAGCTTTCTTT. As protein: CASSVDLSTEAFF.

The rearrangement joins TRBV10-3 to TRBJ1-5; D is ambiguous. CDR1 ENHRY and CDR2 SYGVKD come from the germline V gene. This CDR3 is built from 16 residues. V lost 3 bases and J lost 2, with 14 bases in between. This chain's CDR3 is CAISEVGGMGNQPQHF. The CDR3 DNA reads TGTGCCATCAGTGAAGTCGGAGGGATGGGCAATCAGCCCCAGCATTTT.

The chain couples TRBV20-1 to TRBJ2-7, with D possibly being TRBD1 or TRBD2 (5 bases each). The CDR3 has 11 amino acids. CDR1 is DFQATT and CDR2 is SNEGSKA in the germline V gene (reference sequence). V was trimmed by 6 bases and J by 7 bases, leaving 13 bases between them. The CDR3 region has the DNA TGCAGTGCAAGGGACGACTTGGAGCAGTACTTC. It specifies CSARDDLEQYF.

The chain has TRBV6-2 or TRBV6-3 and TRBJ1-1, with TRBD1 matching 7 bases. Germline CDR1 MNHEY, CDR2 SVGEGT. Unmatched junction bases numbered 12, after V lost 5 bases and J lost 6 bases. The CDR3 consists of 15 residues. This chain's CDR3 is CASSQRQGMVAEAFF. The CDR3 region has the DNA TGTGCCAGCAGTCAACGACAGGGAATGGTTGCTGAAGCTTTCTTT.

The chain links TRBV5-6 to TRBJ2-1; D possibly corresponds to TRBD1 (7 bases). The germline V gene encodes CDR1 SGHDT and CDR2 YYEEEE. The CDR3 has 18 amino acids. Deletions cut 4 bases from V and 8 bases from J, with 28 bases between. The CDR3 DNA is TGTGCCAGCAGCACCCCCCTAATCACAGGGGAGGTGATCGATGAGCAGTTCTTC. Translation gives CASSTPLITGEVIDEQFF. The whole variable domain, filled in from reference TRBV5-6 and TRBJ2-1, reads DAGVTQSPTHLIKTRGQQVTLRCSPKSGHDTVSWYQQALGQGPQFIFQYYEEEERQRGNFPDRFSGHQFPNYSSELNVNALLLGDSALYLCASSTPLITGEVIDEQFFGPGTRLTVL.

Turning to this clonotype: The DNA is left out, because the CDR3 cannot be placed on it with certainty; the CDR3 is given as TCRdb lists it. V is TRBV7-5 and J is TRBJ2-7; no check of the table's D call, TRBD2, against the DNA was made. TRBV7-5 is a listed pseudogene. The CDR3 spans 18 residues, counting both ends. The CDR3 sequence: CISVPEAPTTRKAYEQYF.

This clonotype has a handful of counts. The V call is TRBV6-1, the J call TRBJ2-5; TRBD1 matches at 8 bases. The CDR3 loop spans 15 amino acids. The V gene's germline CDR1 is MNHNS and CDR2 SASEGT. J gave up 1 base and V 6 bases, and 7 bases lay outside the gene matches. CDR3 region: CASSQRTGLQETQYF. CDR3 bases: TGTGCCAGCAGCCAAAGGACAGGGCTCCAAGAGACCCAGTACTTC.

The rearrangement joins TRBV20-1 to TRBJ2-5; TRBD2 matches at 8 bases. Losses at the gene ends were 3 bases for V and 4 bases for J; bases not matched to a gene: 10. The germline V gene has CDR1 DFQATT and CDR2 SNEGSKA (reference sequence). This CDR3 is built from 15 residues. CDR3 region: CSASRPAGAGETQYF. CDR3 coding DNA: TGCAGTGCTAGTCGGCCAGCGGGAGCTGGAGAGACCCAGTACTTC.

In its sample, this clonotype was seen a few times. The chain uses TRBV7-6 and TRBJ2-1; 7 bases are shared with TRBD2. The V and J ends lost 2 bases and 6 bases, in that order; junction bases with no gene match: 4. The CDR3 contains 14 residues. In germline, CDR1 is SGHVS, CDR2 FNYEAQ. CDR3 DNA: TGTGCCAGCAGCTTAACACGCGGGAGCAATGAGCAGTTCTTC. Protein product: CASSLTRGSNEQFF.

The rearrangement uses TRBV12-5 and TRBJ2-5, with TRBD2 matching over 9 bases. The ends lost 7 bases at V and 5 bases at J; junction bases unmatched: 14. This CDR3 region has 16 residues. CDR1 is LGHNT, CDR2 FRNRAP, per germline. The CDR3 DNA reads as TGTGCTAGTGCCCCCCGGGGGCTAGCGGGAAGGGAGACCCAGTACTTC. Translated, it gives CASAPRGLAGRETQYF. Based on the CDR3 plus reference TRBV12-5 and TRBJ2-5, the full variable domain is DARVTQTPRHKVTEMGQEVTMRCQPILGHNTVFWYRQTMMQGLELLAYFRNRAPLDDSGMPKDRFSAEMPDATLATLKIQPSEPRDSAVYFCASAPRGLAGRETQYFGPGTRLLVL.